The T cell receptor beta chain described here comes from a study of identifying expanded T cells in peripheral blood. Points from the study as a whole: Across healthy donors, higher total template counts meant significantly greater approximately two-week count variance.

During the collection period, no donor immune events like infections were recorded. Concerning this clone itself: Antigen specificity is unknown.

TCRdb's table, derived via immunoSEQ multiplex PCR, lists solely in-frame clones and lacks some. The table includes 85,000 to 100,000 clones, approximately 90% detected once. CDR1 and CDR2 (germline): MDHEN, SYDVKM. The CDR3 loop spans 14 amino acids. V was shortened by 3 bases and J by 4 bases, with 13 bases between the two germline ends. The J gene is TRBJ2-7, the V gene TRBV28, with D possibly being TRBD1 or TRBD2 (5 bases each). The sequence was obtained from a person between 18 and 75 years old in good health. The sequenced material came from blood. The CDR3 sequence: CASSFPGTGYEQYF. CDR3 nucleotide sequence: TGTGCCAGCAGTTTCCCCGGGACCGGTTACGAGCAGTACTTC.